The 7 T cell receptor beta chains below were found in one sample sequenced in a study of blood T cell repertoires in COVID-19. Method: immunoSEQ multiplex PCR; TCRdb's copy keeps in-frame clones and lacks some. This sample has 14,000 or so clones, with under 90% found just once. The sequenced material came from peripheral blood. These receptor sequences come from a woman aged 55 to 70 with acute or convalescent COVID-19.

This clone was recorded once. This chain uses TRBV28 with TRBJ2-1; D is ambiguous. In germline, CDR1 is MDHEN, CDR2 SYDVKM. The CDR3 sequence is 14 residues long. The ends were cut back, 5 bases at V and 1 base at J, with 9 bases in the middle. The CDR3 region is CASSPDRSYNEQFF. Written as DNA, the CDR3 is TGTGCCAGCAGTCCCGATCGGTCCTACAATGAGCAGTTCTTC.

This chain uses TRBV7-9 with TRBJ2-4, with D possibly TRBD2 on 7 matching bases. This CDR3 region has 13 residues. The V end was cut by 4 bases, the J end by 8 bases, with 12 bases between. Per the germline V gene, CDR1 is SEHNR and CDR2 is FQNEAQ (reference sequence). The CDR3 sequence is CASSSWEGDIQYF. The CDR3 bases are TGTGCCAGCAGCTCCTGGGAGGGGGACATTCAGTACTTC. The full variable domain, in which reference TRBV7-9 and TRBJ2-4 provide the parts outside the CDR3, is DTGVSQNPRHKITKRGQNVTFRCDPISEHNRLYWYRQTLGQGPEFLTYFQNEAQLEKSRLLSDRFSAERPKGSFSTLEIQRTEQGDSAMYLCASSSWEGDIQYFGAGTRLSVL.

The chain combines TRBV6-5 with TRBJ2-7, with D tentatively TRBD2 (5 bases). This CDR3 region has 15 residues. Trimming pared 6 bases from V and 7 bases from J, leaving 22 bases between. Germline values: CDR1 MNHEY, CDR2 SVGAGI. CDR3 coding DNA: TGTGCCAGCAGGGAGAGGAGCGGCAGCCGGTGGGAGCAGTACTTC. It specifies CASRERSGSRWEQYF.

The V gene is TRBV7-9, the J gene TRBJ2-3; TRBD1 matches 7 bases. CDR1 and CDR2 (germline): SEHNR, FQNEAQ (reference sequence). The CDR3 runs 15 residues. Germline trimming cut 6 bases from V and 2 bases from J; bases unmatched to any gene: 8. The CDR3 DNA sequence: TGTGCCAGCAGTCACCGGGACAGACTCACAGATACGCAGTATTTT. Protein: CASSHRDRLTDTQYF.

The V and J genes are TRBV28 and TRBJ1-2; D might be TRBD1 (5 bases). The V and J ends lost 3 bases and 4 bases respectively, with 9 bases between them. This CDR3 has 13 amino acids. Per the germline V gene, CDR1 is MDHEN and CDR2 is SYDVKM. The CDR3 DNA sequence: TGTGCCAGCAGTTTTCCCCAGGGCTATGGCTACACCTTC. Amino acid sequence: CASSFPQGYGYTF.

In its sample, this clone was seen once. The chain uses TRBV18 and TRBJ1-1; 9 positions match TRBD1. Germline V lookup: CDR1 KGHSH, CDR2 LQKENI. Losses at the gene ends were 1 base for V and 5 bases for J; bases not matched to a gene: 5. This CDR3 comprises 15 residues. Here the CDR3 reads CASSPRTGEDTEAFF. CDR3 DNA sequence: TGTGCCAGCTCACCACGGACAGGGGAGGATACTGAAGCTTTCTTT.

This sequence joins TRBV14 and TRBJ2-7; D not certain. This CDR3 spans 13 amino acids. V was clipped by 4 bases and J by 4 bases, with 11 bases between them. CDR1 is SGHDN and CDR2 is FVKESK in the germline V gene. The CDR3 here is CASSRSYSYEQYF. As DNA, the CDR3 is TGTGCCAGCAGCCGATCGTATAGTTACGAGCAGTACTTC.